These 2 T cell receptor beta chains originate from one sample sequenced in a study of shared clonotypes between healthy human individuals. Naive CD8 cells lacked CD45RO and underwent positive selection for CCR7, leaving out terminally differentiated effector memory CD45RA+ cells. The data were produced by immunoSEQ multiplex PCR, yet TCRdb's version contains in-frame clones alone and is incomplete. The sample carries about 600,000 clones, roughly 98% recorded once. The material sequenced was naive CD8+ T cells sorted from blood. The receptors come from a man aged 25-45 years in good health.

The genes are TRBV6-5 and TRBJ1-5; D uncertain. The CDR3 is made up of 16 amino acids. Looked up from germline, CDR1 is MNHEY and CDR2 is SVGAGI. The V and J ends lost 2 bases and 0 bases respectively, with 11 bases between them. The CDR3 is CASSYGPPNSNQPQHF. In DNA form, the CDR3 reads TGTGCCAGCAGTTACGGGCCACCTAATAGCAATCAGCCCCAGCATTTT.

The rearrangement uses TRBV18 and TRBJ2-7; 8 nucleotides align to TRBD1. CDR1 and CDR2 from the germline V gene are KGHSH and LQKENI. This CDR3 has 14 residues. V shed 3 bases and J 4 bases; nucleotides not matched to a gene: 5. In DNA, the CDR3 is TGTGCCAGCTCACCCCGGGACAGGATGTACGAGCAGTACTTC. As protein: CASSPRDRMYEQYF. The full variable domain, completed using reference TRBV18 and TRBJ2-7, is NAGVMQNPRHLVRRRGQEARLRCSPMKGHSHVYWYRQLPEEGLKFMVYLQKENIIDESGMPKERFSAEFPKEGPSILRIQQVVRGDSAAYFCASSPRDRMYEQYFGPGTRLTVT.